This T cell receptor beta chain was recovered during a study of blood T cell repertoires in COVID-19. Overall study context: Spain, Italy and the United States supplied samples that represented acute and convalescent COVID-19. T cells, B-cell-depleted T cells, or PBMCs supplied cDNA or gDNA.

Followed longitudinally, the Seattle patients had been enrolled during active infection. Authors' methods: Nucleated cell counts were estimated from reference gene primer amplification. Libraries were prepared by immunoSEQ multiplex PCR; TCRdb keeps only in-frame clonotypes and omits some of them. V and J calls and clone size are as listed in that table; D and trimming were resolved from the DNA. The sample yields 410,000 or so clones, roughly 90% seen once. This CDR3 spans 16 amino acids. Trimming cost V 4 bases and J 3 bases; bases outside gene matches: 9. CDR1 and CDR2 (germline): SGHRS, YFSETQ. This TCR was sampled from a woman aged 40 to 55 with COVID-19, enrolled during active disease. This chain links TRBV5-1 with TRBJ2-5; 10 positions agree with TRBD2. The sample was peripheral blood. The DNA for the CDR3 is TGCGCCAGCAGCCGCGCTAGCGGGGGCCGGGAAGAGACCCAGTACTTC. Its translation: CASSRASGGREETQYF.